This T cell receptor (beta chain) is drawn from a study of OX40 agonist ivuxolimab in advanced cancers. Study-wide findings and caveats: Both blood CD4+ and CD8+ T cells showed clonal growth by week 6 at 0.1 to 3.0 mg/kg.

The CDR3 has 11 residues. The germline CDR1 and CDR2 sequences are SGHTS and YDEGEE. Trimming took off 3 bases at V and 7 bases at J, with 5 bases between the two ends. As for this clone: The antigen remains unidentified.

The assay was immunoSEQ multiplex PCR, and TCRdb's table has in-frame clones only and misses some. The table has around 58,000 clones, approximately 94% seen once; the top ten hold around 19%. Sample: CD4+ or CD8+ T cells sorted from blood, taken in a trial of the OX40 agonist ivuxolimab. This chain uses TRBV5-8 with TRBJ1-5; weak D call: TRBD1 (5 bases). The TCR was taken from an adult with an advanced solid tumor such as melanoma, head and neck, liver or kidney cancer. The CDR3 sequence is CASSWGQPQHF. Written as DNA, the CDR3 is TGTGCCAGCAGCTGGGGCCAGCCCCAGCATTTT.